Following are 31 T cell receptor beta chains from one sample sequenced in a study of vaccination effects on CD4 cells after COVID-19. Isolation of CD4+ T cells took place after 10 to 11 days of culture. Sequencing used immunoSEQ multiplex PCR; TCRdb keeps in-frame clones, though not all of them. Seen here are about 28,000 clones, 60% to 80% observed once, and the top ten hold roughly 10%. These receptors are not linked to any known antigen. Source: CD4+ T cells from PBMCs cultured without peptide, taken before COVID-19 vaccination. The receptor set was obtained from a human donor who received a COVID-19 vaccine.

CDR3 protein: CASKGQSNQPQHF. The DNA of the CDR3 is TGTGCCAGCAAGGGACAGAGCAATCAGCCCCAGCATTTT. V gene TRBV6-5 combines with J gene TRBJ1-5, with 7 bases that match TRBD1. The junction had 1 base not matched to a gene; V was cut back by 7 bases and J by 1 base. The CDR3 is 13 residues long. The V gene's germline CDR1 is MNHEY and CDR2 SVGAGI.

The chain combines TRBV6-5 with TRBJ1-2, with a possible D match to TRBD1 (5 bases). Deletions cut 6 bases from V and 4 bases from J, with 12 bases between. The CDR3 is 13 residues long. Germline CDR1 reads MNHEY; CDR2 reads SVGAGI. CDR3 in DNA: TGTGCCAGCAGCCCGGGACTCGTCTATGGCTACACCTTC. Protein product: CASSPGLVYGYTF.

The table lists this clone with a few counts. The J gene is TRBJ2-2, the V gene TRBV7-8, with 7 bases identical to TRBD1. V lost 6 bases to trimming and J lost 5 bases; unmatched junction nucleotides: 6. The CDR3 sequence is 14 residues long. Looked up from germline, CDR1 is SGHVS and CDR2 is FQNEAQ. DNA for the CDR3: TGTGCCAGCAGGGAAGGGGGCTGGACCGGGGAGCTGTTTTTT. This translates into CASREGGWTGELFF.

The V call is TRBV11-2, the J call TRBJ1-1; maybe TRBD1 (6 bases). Trimming removed 4 bases at V and 5 bases at J, with 17 bases between. Germline V gene data show CDR1 as SGHAT and CDR2 as FQNNGV. The length of the CDR3 is 15 residues. The chain's CDR3 is CASSSLTGFGTEAFF. In DNA, the CDR3 is TGTGCCAGCAGCTCGTTGACAGGTTTTGGGACTGAAGCTTTCTTT.

This chain joins TRBV7-2 and TRBJ2-7; 7 nucleotides agree with TRBD2. This CDR3 spans 14 amino acids. The ends lost 4 bases at V and 6 bases at J; junction bases unmatched: 9. Germline V lookup: CDR1 SGHTA, CDR2 FQGNSA. In DNA, the CDR3 is TGTGCCAGCAGCTCCTCCGGGGGGTCCAGCGAGCAGTACTTC. This codes for CASSSSGGSSEQYF.

The chain links TRBV5-6 to TRBJ1-2; the match to TRBD1 covers 9 bases. Looked up from germline, CDR1 is SGHDT and CDR2 is YYEEEE. CDR3 length: 14 amino acids. V was clipped by 3 bases and J by 7 bases; unmatched bases: 7. The CDR3 loop is CASSYGQGLPGYTF. The DNA of the CDR3 is TGTGCCAGCAGCTATGGACAGGGGTTGCCTGGCTACACCTTC.

The chain employs TRBV30 and TRBJ2-7; D call uncertain. The V end lost 2 bases, the J end lost 1 base, and 12 bases lay between the germline ends. The CDR3 has 14 residues. Germline CDR1 GTSNPN, CDR2 SVGIG (reference sequence). CDR3 in amino acids: CAWSRLGLSYEQYF. DNA of the CDR3: TGTGCCTGGAGTCGATTGGGGTTATCCTACGAGCAGTACTTC. The full variable domain, in which reference TRBV30 and TRBJ2-7 provide the parts outside the CDR3, is SQTIHQWPATLVQPVGSPLSLECTVEGTSNPNLYWYRQAAGRGLQLLFYSVGIGQISSEVPQNLSASRPQDRQFILSSKKLLLSDSGFYLCAWSRLGLSYEQYFGPGTRLTVT.

The chain has TRBV5-6 and TRBJ2-7, with D tentatively TRBD1 (6 bases). With 0 bases removed from V and 4 bases from J, the gap between germline ends came to 11 bases. Germline lookup yields CDR1 SGHDT and CDR2 YYEEEE. The length of the CDR3 is 14 residues. CDR3: CASSLGTVNYEQYF. The DNA for the CDR3 is TGTGCCAGCAGCTTGGGGACAGTTAATTACGAGCAGTACTTC.

There are a few counts of this clone. The V and J genes are TRBV19 and TRBJ1-2; D possibly corresponds to TRBD1 (6 bases). CDR3 length equals 15 residues. In germline, CDR1 is LNHDA, CDR2 SQIVND (reference sequence). V was clipped by 4 bases and J by 5 bases, with 17 bases between them. CDR3 sequence reads: CASSSGDRPWYGYTF. CDR3 nucleotide sequence: TGTGCCAGTAGTAGCGGAGACAGGCCTTGGTATGGCTACACCTTC.

This clone was counted a few times. The CDR3 protein is CASRSLSSYNEQFF. CDR3 coding DNA: TGTGCCAGCAGGAGCTTGAGCTCCTACAATGAGCAGTTCTTC. This chain links TRBV6-5 with TRBJ2-1, with unresolved D. This CDR3 is 14 amino acids long. V lost 6 bases and J lost 0, with 9 bases in between. Germline V lookup: CDR1 MNHEY, CDR2 SVGAGI.

This rearrangement joins TRBV5-4 to TRBJ2-3; D tentatively fits TRBD1 or TRBD2 (5 bases each). The germline V gene encodes CDR1 SGHNT and CDR2 YYREEE (reference sequence). The CDR3 totals 16 residues. Trimming removed 3 bases from V and 2 bases from J, with 16 bases in between. The CDR3 DNA is TGTGCCAGCAGCTCCGGGACCAATAAGAACACAGATACGCAGTATTTT. This translates into CASSSGTNKNTDTQYF.

The V gene is TRBV12-3 or TRBV12-4, the J gene TRBJ2-7, with D possibly being TRBD1 (8 bases). Trimming stripped 7 bases from V and 6 bases from J, with 13 bases between. This CDR3 is 12 amino acids long. The chain's CDR3 is CASTTGGVEQYF. CDR3 DNA: TGTGCCAGCACTACAGGGGGGGTCGAGCAGTACTTC.

V usage is TRBV6-5 and J usage is TRBJ2-7, with D possibly TRBD2 on 6 matching bases. The germline V gene has CDR1 MNHEY and CDR2 SVGAGI. The CDR3 is 14 amino acids. V shed 5 bases and J shed 0 bases, with 11 bases lying between them. The CDR3 coding sequence is TGTGCCAGCAGTCCGACTAGTAGCTCCTACGAGCAGTACTTC. Its protein is CASSPTSSSYEQYF.

In nucleotides, the CDR3 is TGTGCCAGCAGTGAAATGTTGGAGGGGGCTCAGCCCCAGCATTTT. It codes for CASSEMLEGAQPQHF. The chain is built from TRBV6-1 and TRBJ1-5; 7 bases are shared with TRBD1. This CDR3 region has 15 residues. CDR1 is MNHNS and CDR2 is SASEGT in the germline V gene. V was clipped by 2 bases and J by 6 bases; unmatched bases: 7.

CDR3 in DNA: TGTGCCAGCAGCCTACGAGCGGGGGCTAGCACAGATACGCAGTATTTT. It codes for CASSLRAGASTDTQYF. The V call is TRBV7-2, the J call TRBJ2-3; TRBD2 agrees at 8 bases. The CDR3 contains 16 residues. Germline V gene data show CDR1 as SGHTA and CDR2 as FQGNSA. J lost 0 bases, V lost 5 bases, and 7 bases had no gene match.

The rearrangement uses TRBV7-9 and TRBJ1-2; 7 bases match TRBD1. The V and J ends lost 3 bases and 7 bases, in that order; junction bases with no gene match: 20. Per germline, CDR1 SEHNR and CDR2 FQNEAQ (reference sequence). The CDR3 loop spans 18 amino acids. This CDR3 is CASSFPELWRGQASGYTF. The CDR3 nucleotides read TGTGCCAGCAGCTTTCCTGAACTTTGGAGGGGGCAGGCGAGTGGCTACACCTTC.

V usage is TRBV19 and J usage is TRBJ1-6, with 8 nucleotides matching TRBD1. Per germline, CDR1 LNHDA and CDR2 SQIVND (reference sequence). The CDR3 is 14 residues long. The V gene end was trimmed by 8 bases and the J gene end by 5 bases; junction bases not matched to a gene: 5. CDR3 coding DNA: TGTGCCAGTTCCCGGACAGGGAATAATTCACCCCTCCACTTT. Translation gives CASSRTGNNSPLHF.

The CDR3 coding sequence is TGCGCCAGCAGTACGGGACAGGCGGGGACCGGGGAGCTGTTTTTT. This codes for CASSTGQAGTGELFF. J is TRBJ2-2 and V is TRBV5-1; 8 bases agree with TRBD1. The CDR3 has 15 amino acids. With V trimmed by 5 bases and J by 5 bases, 8 bases remained unmatched. Germline V gives CDR1 SGHRS, CDR2 YFSETQ.

The chain is built from TRBV30 and TRBJ2-3; the D gene is possibly TRBD2 (5 bases). Trimming removed 4 bases from V and 6 bases from J, with 14 bases in between. The CDR3 length is 13 residues. Germline CDR1 and CDR2: GTSNPN and SVGIG (reference sequence). The CDR3 spells CAWTRARSDTQYF. The CDR3 coding sequence is TGTGCCTGGACGAGGGCCCGGTCGGATACGCAGTATTTT.

This clone was observed once. The V call is TRBV4-1, the J call TRBJ2-5; 11 bases are a match to TRBD2. The V gene end was trimmed by 2 bases and the J gene end by 2 bases; junction bases not matched to a gene: 4. Germline values: CDR1 MGHRA, CDR2 YSYEKL. The CDR3 covers 16 residues. DNA of the CDR3: TGCGCCAGCAGCCAACGCCTAGCGGGGGGTCAAGAGACCCAGTACTTC. This translates into CASSQRLAGGQETQYF.

The chain uses TRBV5-1 and TRBJ1-5; no definite D call. The CDR3 contains 15 residues. Germline assignment: CDR1 SGHRS and CDR2 YFSETQ. Trimming stripped 0 bases from V and 0 bases from J, with 7 bases between. CDR3 DNA sequence: TGCGCCAGCAGCTTGGGCGGTGTTAGCAATCAGCCCCAGCATTTT. This sequence encodes CASSLGGVSNQPQHF.

V and J are TRBV29-1 and TRBJ2-6; the match to TRBD1 covers 8 bases. The CDR3 totals 17 residues. Trimming removed 6 bases from V and 2 bases from J; junction bases left unmatched: 12. The germline V gene has CDR1 SQVTM and CDR2 ANQGSEA. CDR3 DNA sequence: TGCAGCGTCGAGGATCGACAGGGGTTTACTGGGGCCAACGTCCTGACTTTC. Its protein is CSVEDRQGFTGANVLTF.

The table lists this clone with a few counts. The chain couples TRBV11-2 to TRBJ2-7; TRBD1 aligns across 8 bases. The junction had 11 bases not matched to a gene; V was cut back by 10 bases and J by 6 bases. This CDR3 region has 13 residues. Germline loops: CDR1 SGHAT, CDR2 FQNNGV. The CDR3 bases are TGTGCCACATGGACAGGGACCATCGGCGAGCAGTACTTC. This encodes CATWTGTIGEQYF.

The CDR3 region is CASSLDRGHEKLFF. The DNA of the CDR3 is TGTGCCAGCAGCTTGGACAGGGGGCATGAAAAACTGTTTTTT. V usage is TRBV5-6 and J usage is TRBJ1-4; 9 positions agree with TRBD1. The V segment lost 0 bases and the J segment 6 bases; nucleotides outside the gene matches: 0. CDR3 length equals 14 residues. CDR1 is SGHDT and CDR2 is YYEEEE in the germline V gene.

The chain is built from TRBV6-1 and TRBJ1-5, with no clear D. Germline V gene lookup returns CDR1 MNHNS and CDR2 SASEGT. There are 13 residues in the CDR3. V was clipped by 2 bases and J by 7 bases, with 9 bases between them. The CDR3 reads CASSELELQPQHF. The CDR3 region has the DNA TGTGCCAGCAGTGAACTTGAGTTACAGCCCCAGCATTTT.

This clone was detected only a few times. The chain joins TRBV15 to TRBJ1-2, with TRBD1 matching over 8 bases. Trimming removed 5 bases from V and 8 bases from J; junction bases left unmatched: 7. Per the germline V gene, CDR1 is LNHNV and CDR2 is YYDKDF (reference sequence). This CDR3 comprises 13 residues. CDR3 DNA: TGTGCCACCAGCTCCGGACAGGGCGGAGGCTACACCTTC. Protein sequence: CATSSGQGGGYTF.

This clone was observed a handful of times. V usage is TRBV3-1 (or the pseudogene TRBV3-2) and J usage is TRBJ2-7; D ambiguous. The CDR3 sequence is 13 residues long. V was cut by 10 bases and J by 7 bases, with 20 bases left in between. Germline assignment: CDR1 LGHDT and CDR2 YNNKEL (reference sequence). The CDR3: CATGQSNVGEQYF. The DNA for the CDR3 is TGTGCCACGGGCCAAAGCAATGTGGGGGAGCAGTACTTC.

The rearrangement links TRBV29-1 to TRBJ2-3; D unclear. V lost 5 bases to trimming and J lost 1 base, with 13 bases between them. The germline gives CDR1 SQVTM, CDR2 ANQGSEA. This CDR3 is 14 amino acids long. CDR3 DNA sequence: TGCAGCGTTAGTACTGCTGGGGGCACAGATACGCAGTATTTT. Translating gives CSVSTAGGTDTQYF.

V and J are TRBV5-1 and TRBJ1-4; 7 bases agree with TRBD1. V lost 4 bases and J lost 7; bases outside the gene matches: 7. From germline, CDR1 is SGHRS and CDR2 YFSETQ. This CDR3 contains 14 residues. CDR3 in amino acids: CASSDGTVGEKLFF. DNA for the CDR3: TGCGCCAGCAGCGACGGGACAGTTGGTGAAAAACTGTTTTTT.

This CDR3 is CAWSPDGGGYGYTF. As DNA, the CDR3 is TGTGCCTGGAGCCCGGACGGAGGTGGCTATGGCTACACCTTC. The V call is TRBV30, the J call TRBJ1-2; no clear D gene. Deletions cut 3 bases from V and 4 bases from J, with 15 bases between. The CDR3 has 14 residues. Germline V gives CDR1 GTSNPN, CDR2 SVGIG (reference sequence).

This clone was detected only a few times. V usage is TRBV10-3 and J usage is TRBJ2-1; 8 bases are shared with TRBD2. Germline CDR1 reads ENHRY; CDR2 reads SYGVKD. The CDR3 is 15 amino acids. V lost 11 bases and J lost 0; bases outside the gene matches: 9. The CDR3 region is CASRVAGSSYNEQFF. The CDR3 DNA reads as TGTGCCTCCAGGGTAGCGGGATCCTCCTACAATGAGCAGTTCTTC.